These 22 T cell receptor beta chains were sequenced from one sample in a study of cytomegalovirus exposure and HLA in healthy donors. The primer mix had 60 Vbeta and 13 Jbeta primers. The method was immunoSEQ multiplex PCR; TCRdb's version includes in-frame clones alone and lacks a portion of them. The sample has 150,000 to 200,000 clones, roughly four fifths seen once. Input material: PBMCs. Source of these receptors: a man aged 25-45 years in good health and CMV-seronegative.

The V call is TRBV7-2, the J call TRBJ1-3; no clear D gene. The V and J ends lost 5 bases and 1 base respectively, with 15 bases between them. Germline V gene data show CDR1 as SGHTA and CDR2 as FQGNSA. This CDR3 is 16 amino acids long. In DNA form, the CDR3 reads TGTGCCAGCAGCCCGTCGGGTCCTATTTCTGGAAACACCATATATTTT. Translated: CASSPSGPISGNTIYF.

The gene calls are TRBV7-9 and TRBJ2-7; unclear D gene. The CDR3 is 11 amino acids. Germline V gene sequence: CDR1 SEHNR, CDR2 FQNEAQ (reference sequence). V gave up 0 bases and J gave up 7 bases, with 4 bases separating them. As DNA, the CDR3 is TGTGCCAGCAGCTTAGCGCAGGAGCAGTACTTC. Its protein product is CASSLAQEQYF. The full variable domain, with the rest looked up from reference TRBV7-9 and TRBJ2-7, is DTGVSQNPRHKITKRGQNVTFRCDPISEHNRLYWYRQTLGQGPEFLTYFQNEAQLEKSRLLSDRFSAERPKGSFSTLEIQRTEQGDSAMYLCASSLAQEQYFGPGTRLTVT.

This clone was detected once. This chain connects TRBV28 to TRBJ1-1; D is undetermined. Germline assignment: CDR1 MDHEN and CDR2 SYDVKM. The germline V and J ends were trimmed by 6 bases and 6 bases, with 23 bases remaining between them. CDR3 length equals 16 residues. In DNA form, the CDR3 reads TGTGCCAGCAGCTCTGGGATCTGGGGAGAAGGCTCTGAAGCTTTCTTT. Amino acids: CASSSGIWGEGSEAFF.

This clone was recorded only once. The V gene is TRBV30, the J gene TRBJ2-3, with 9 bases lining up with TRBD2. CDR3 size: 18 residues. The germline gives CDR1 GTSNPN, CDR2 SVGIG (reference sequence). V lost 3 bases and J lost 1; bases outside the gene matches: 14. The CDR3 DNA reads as TGTGCCTGGAGCCAGGTAGCGGGAGTCACTAGAGGCACAGATACGCAGTATTTT. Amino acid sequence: CAWSQVAGVTRGTDTQYF.

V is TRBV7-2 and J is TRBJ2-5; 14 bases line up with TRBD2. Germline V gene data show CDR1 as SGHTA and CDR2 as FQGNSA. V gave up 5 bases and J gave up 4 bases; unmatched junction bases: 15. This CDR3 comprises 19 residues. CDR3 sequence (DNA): TGTGCCAGCAGCCTCGGGACTAGCGGGAGTGGGTGGGGTAGAGAGACCCAGTACTTC. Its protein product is CASSLGTSGSGWGRETQYF. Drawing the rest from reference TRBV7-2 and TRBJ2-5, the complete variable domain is GAGVSQSPSNKVTEKGKDVELRCDPISGHTALYWYRQSLGQGLEFLIYFQGNSAPDKSGLPSDRFSAERTGGSVSTLTIQRTQQEDSAVYLCASSLGTSGSGWGRETQYFGPGTRLLVL.

CDR3 amino acids: CASSETITNYGYTF. In DNA, the CDR3 is TGTGCCAGCAGTGAGACAATTACGAACTATGGCTACACCTTC. The chain uses TRBV6-1 and TRBJ1-2; D uncertain. The CDR3 is 14 residues long. The ends were cut back, 3 bases at V and 2 bases at J, with 10 bases in the middle. Germline V gene lookup returns CDR1 MNHNS and CDR2 SASEGT.

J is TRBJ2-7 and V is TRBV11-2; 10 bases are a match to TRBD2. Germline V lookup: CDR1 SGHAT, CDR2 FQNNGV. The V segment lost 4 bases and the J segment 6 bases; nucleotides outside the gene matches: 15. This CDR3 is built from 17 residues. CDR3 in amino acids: CASSSDQASGRAFEQYF. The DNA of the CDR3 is TGTGCCAGCAGCTCAGACCAAGCCAGCGGGAGGGCCTTCGAGCAGTACTTC.

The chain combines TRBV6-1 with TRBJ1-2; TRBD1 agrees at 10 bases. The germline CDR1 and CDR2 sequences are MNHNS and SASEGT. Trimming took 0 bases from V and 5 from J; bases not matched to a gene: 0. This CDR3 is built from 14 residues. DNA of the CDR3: TGTGCCAGCAGTGAAGCGGACAGGGGGTATGGCTACACCTTC. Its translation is CASSEADRGYGYTF.

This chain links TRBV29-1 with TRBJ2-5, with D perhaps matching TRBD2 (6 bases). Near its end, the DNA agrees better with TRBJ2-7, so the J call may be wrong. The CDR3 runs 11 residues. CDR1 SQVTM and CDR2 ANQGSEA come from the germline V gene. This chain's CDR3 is CSVRDFYEQYF. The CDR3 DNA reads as TGCAGCGTTCGGGACTTCTACGAGCAGTACTTC.

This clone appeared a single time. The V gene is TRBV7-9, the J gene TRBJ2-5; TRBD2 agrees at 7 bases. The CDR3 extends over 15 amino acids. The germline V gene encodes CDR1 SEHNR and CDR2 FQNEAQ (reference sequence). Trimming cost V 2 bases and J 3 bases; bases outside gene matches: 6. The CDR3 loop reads CASSLIVAGEETQYF. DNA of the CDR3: TGTGCCAGCAGCTTAATTGTGGCGGGAGAAGAGACCCAGTACTTC.

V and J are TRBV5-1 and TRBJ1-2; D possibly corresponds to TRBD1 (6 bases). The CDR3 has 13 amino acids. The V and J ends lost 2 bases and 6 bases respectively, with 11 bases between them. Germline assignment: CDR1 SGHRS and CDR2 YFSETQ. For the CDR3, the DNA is TGCGCCAGCAGCTTACAGGGAAGGGATGGCTACACCTTC. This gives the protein CASSLQGRDGYTF.

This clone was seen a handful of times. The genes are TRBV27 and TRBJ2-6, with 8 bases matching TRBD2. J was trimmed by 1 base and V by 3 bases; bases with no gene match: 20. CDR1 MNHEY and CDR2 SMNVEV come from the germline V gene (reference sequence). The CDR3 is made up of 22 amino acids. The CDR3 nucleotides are TGTGCCAGCAGTTTGACGGGGGGGAGGGCATCTCAAATCCATTCTGGGGCCAACGTCCTGACTTTC. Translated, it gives CASSLTGGRASQIHSGANVLTF.

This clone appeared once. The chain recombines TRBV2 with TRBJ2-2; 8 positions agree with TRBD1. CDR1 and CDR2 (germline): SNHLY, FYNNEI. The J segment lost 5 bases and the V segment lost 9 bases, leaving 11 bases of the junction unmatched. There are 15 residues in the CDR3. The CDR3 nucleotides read TGTGCCAGGGCGCGAACGACAGGGGTAACCGGGGAGCTGTTTTTT. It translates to CARARTTGVTGELFF. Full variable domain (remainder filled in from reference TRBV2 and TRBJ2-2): EPEVTQTPSHQVTQMGQEVILRCVPISNHLYFYWYRQILGQKVEFLVSFYNNEISEKSEIFDDQFSVERPDGSNFTLKIRSTKLEDSAMYFCARARTTGVTGELFFGEGSRLTVL.

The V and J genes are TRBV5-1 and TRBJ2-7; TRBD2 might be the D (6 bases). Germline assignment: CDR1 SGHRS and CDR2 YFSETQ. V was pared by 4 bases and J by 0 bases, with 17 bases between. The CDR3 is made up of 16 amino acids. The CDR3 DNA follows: TGCGCCAGCAGCCGGACCGGGACTTCGAGCTCCTACGAGCAGTACTTC. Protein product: CASSRTGTSSSYEQYF.

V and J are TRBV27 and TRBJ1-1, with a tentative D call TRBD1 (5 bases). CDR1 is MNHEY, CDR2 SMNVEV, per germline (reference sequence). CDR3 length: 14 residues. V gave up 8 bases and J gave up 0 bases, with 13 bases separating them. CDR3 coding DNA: TGTGCCAGCGGAACAGGAAACATGAACACTGAAGCTTTCTTT. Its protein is CASGTGNMNTEAFF.

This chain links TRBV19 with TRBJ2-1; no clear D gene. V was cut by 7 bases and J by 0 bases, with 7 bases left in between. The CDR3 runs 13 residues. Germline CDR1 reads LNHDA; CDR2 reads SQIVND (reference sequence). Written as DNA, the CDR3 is TGTGCCAGTACCTTGAGCTCCTACAATGAGCAGTTCTTC. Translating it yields CASTLSSYNEQFF.

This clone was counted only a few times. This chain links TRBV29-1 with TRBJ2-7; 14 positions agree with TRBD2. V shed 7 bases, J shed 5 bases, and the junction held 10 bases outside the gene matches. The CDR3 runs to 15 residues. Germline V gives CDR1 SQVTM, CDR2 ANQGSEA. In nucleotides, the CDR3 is TGCAGCGCCGACGGGACTAGCGGGAGTGTCCACGAGCAGTACTTC. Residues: CSADGTSGSVHEQYF.

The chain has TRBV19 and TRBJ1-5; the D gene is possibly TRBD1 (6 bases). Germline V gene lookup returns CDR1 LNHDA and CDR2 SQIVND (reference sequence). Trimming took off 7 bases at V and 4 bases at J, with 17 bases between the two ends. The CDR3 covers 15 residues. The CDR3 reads CASTSGGWGNQPQHF. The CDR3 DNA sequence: TGTGCCAGTACCTCGGGGGGCTGGGGTAATCAGCCCCAGCATTTT.

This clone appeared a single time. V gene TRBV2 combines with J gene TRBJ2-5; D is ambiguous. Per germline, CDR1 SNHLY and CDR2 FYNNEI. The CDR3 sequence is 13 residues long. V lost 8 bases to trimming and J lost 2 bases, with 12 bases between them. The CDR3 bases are TGTGCCAGCCAAAGATACACACAAGAGACCCAGTACTTC. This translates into CASQRYTQETQYF. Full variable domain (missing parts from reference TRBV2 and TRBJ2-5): EPEVTQTPSHQVTQMGQEVILRCVPISNHLYFYWYRQILGQKVEFLVSFYNNEISEKSEIFDDQFSVERPDGSNFTLKIRSTKLEDSAMYFCASQRYTQETQYFGPGTRLLVL.

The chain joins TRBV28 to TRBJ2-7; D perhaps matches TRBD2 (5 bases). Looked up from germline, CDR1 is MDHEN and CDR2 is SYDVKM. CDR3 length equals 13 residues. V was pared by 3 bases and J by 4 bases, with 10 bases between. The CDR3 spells CASSFTGNYEQYF. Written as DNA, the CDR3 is TGTGCCAGCAGTTTTACGGGGAATTACGAGCAGTACTTC.

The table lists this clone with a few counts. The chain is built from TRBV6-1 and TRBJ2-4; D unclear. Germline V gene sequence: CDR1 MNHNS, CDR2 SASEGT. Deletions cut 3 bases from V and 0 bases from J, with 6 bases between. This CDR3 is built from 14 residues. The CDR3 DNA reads TGTGCCAGCAGTGAGGGCCTAGCCAAAAACATTCAGTACTTC. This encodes CASSEGLAKNIQYF.

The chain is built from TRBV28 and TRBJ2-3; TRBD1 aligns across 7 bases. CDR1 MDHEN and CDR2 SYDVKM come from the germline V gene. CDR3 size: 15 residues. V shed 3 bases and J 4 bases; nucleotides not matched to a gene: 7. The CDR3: CASSLLRDRADTQYF. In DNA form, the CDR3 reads TGTGCCAGCAGTTTGCTCCGGGACAGAGCAGATACGCAGTATTTT. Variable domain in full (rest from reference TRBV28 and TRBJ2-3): DVKVTQSSRYLVKRTGEKVFLECVQDMDHENMFWYRQDPGLGLRLIYFSYDVKMKEKGDIPEGYSVSREKKERFSLILESASTNQTSMYLCASSLLRDRADTQYFGPGTRLTVL.